A single sample gave rise to the 7 T cell receptor beta chains below, sequenced in a study of T cell changes during pregnancy in multiple sclerosis (dated by TCRdb to about 2019). The library came from the immunoSEQ multiplex PCR assay. TCRdb limited this immuneACCESS table to in-frame rearrangements with V and J called. A share of clones is missing; checked studies link under half to unresolved V genes, and the rest is unexplained. Within this sample are tens of thousands of clones, with approximately 86% of them counted one time only. The ten largest clones represent under 9% of the sample. This specimen consisted of CD8+ T cells from peripheral blood mononuclear cells, obtained before pregnancy. These receptors originate from a female donor with multiple sclerosis, enrolled in a pregnancy study.

The chain has TRBV11-3 and TRBJ2-1; TRBD2 aligns across 12 bases. Trimming cost V 5 bases and J 4 bases; bases outside gene matches: 3. The CDR3 spans 15 residues. CDR1 is SGHNT and CDR2 is YENEEA in the germline V gene. The CDR3, as DNA: TGTGCCAGCAGCGTACTAGCGGGGGGTTACAATGAGCAGTTCTTC. Encoded protein: CASSVLAGGYNEQFF. Full variable domain (missing parts from reference TRBV11-3 and TRBJ2-1): EAGVVQSPRYKIIEKKQPVAFWCNPISGHNTLYWYLQNLGQGPELLIRYENEEAVDDSQLPKDRFSAERLKGVDSTLKIQPAELGDSAVYLCASSVLAGGYNEQFFGPGTRLTVL.

This chain links TRBV19 with TRBJ2-7, with D tentatively TRBD2 (6 bases). With 5 bases removed from V and 0 bases from J, the gap between germline ends came to 14 bases. Germline V gene data show CDR1 as LNHDA and CDR2 as SQIVND (reference sequence). This CDR3 spans 15 amino acids. The CDR3 DNA reads TGTGCCAGTAGTCCCGGGACTTCAAGCTCCTACGAGCAGTACTTC. As protein: CASSPGTSSSYEQYF.

This clone has just one count. The genes are TRBV7-9 and TRBJ2-5, with 9 nucleotides matching TRBD2. In germline, CDR1 is SEHNR, CDR2 FQNEAQ (reference sequence). This CDR3 comprises 14 residues. Trimming cost V 5 bases and J 5 bases; bases outside gene matches: 6. The CDR3 coding sequence is TGTGCCAGCAGCCCCGGGACTAGCCATGAGACCCAGTACTTC. This encodes CASSPGTSHETQYF.

This chain links TRBV7-9 with TRBJ2-7, with D hard to call. Germline loops: CDR1 SEHNR, CDR2 FQNEAQ (reference sequence). Between the trimmed V and J ends, which lost 5 bases and 0 bases, there was a span of 14 bases. This CDR3 comprises 15 residues. The CDR3 reads CASSPPVTSSYEQYF. The CDR3, as DNA: TGTGCCAGCAGCCCCCCCGTGACAAGCTCCTACGAGCAGTACTTC.

The chain employs TRBV4-2 and TRBJ1-1; D call uncertain. Germline CDR1 and CDR2: LGHNA and YNFKEQ. The CDR3 spans 14 residues. Trimming cost V 4 bases and J 2 bases, with 11 bases left between them. The CDR3 here is CASSLLEGNTEAFF. CDR3 sequence (DNA): TGTGCCAGCAGCCTATTGGAGGGTAACACTGAAGCTTTCTTT.

V is TRBV28 and J is TRBJ1-5; 10 nucleotides agree with TRBD1. There are 15 residues in the CDR3. The junction had 7 bases not matched to a gene; V was cut back by 5 bases and J by 6 bases. The V gene's germline CDR1 is MDHEN and CDR2 SYDVKM. This CDR3 is CASSLLGTGVQPQHF. The CDR3 DNA is TGTGCCAGCAGTCTCCTCGGGACAGGGGTTCAGCCCCAGCATTTT.

This sequence joins TRBV5-1 and TRBJ2-3; D gene uncertain. This CDR3 contains 12 residues. V lost 4 bases to trimming and J lost 0 bases, with 3 bases between them. Germline lookup yields CDR1 SGHRS and CDR2 YFSETQ. CDR3 sequence (DNA): TGCGCCAGCAGCCATAGCACAGATACGCAGTATTTT. Translated, it gives CASSHSTDTQYF.